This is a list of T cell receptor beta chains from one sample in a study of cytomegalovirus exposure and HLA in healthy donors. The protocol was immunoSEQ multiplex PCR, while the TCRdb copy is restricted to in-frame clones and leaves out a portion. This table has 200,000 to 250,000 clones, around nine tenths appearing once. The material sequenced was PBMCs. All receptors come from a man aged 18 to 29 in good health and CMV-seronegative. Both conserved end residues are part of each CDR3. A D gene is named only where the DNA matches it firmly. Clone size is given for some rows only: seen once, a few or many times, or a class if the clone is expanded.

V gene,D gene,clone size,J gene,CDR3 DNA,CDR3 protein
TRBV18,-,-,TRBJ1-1,TGTGCCAGCTCACCACAGGGGGCTGAAGCTTTCTTT,CASSPQGAEAFF
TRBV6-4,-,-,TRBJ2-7,TGTGCCAGCCGACAGCCTACCAGGCAGGACGAGCAGTACTTC,CASRQPTRQDEQYF
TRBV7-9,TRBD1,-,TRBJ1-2,TGTGCCAGCAGTTTGGACAGGGATGCCTATGGCTACACCTTC,CASSLDRDAYGYTF
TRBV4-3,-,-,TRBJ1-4,TGCGCCAGCAGCCAAGATCGGGGTGAAAAACTGTTTTTT,CASSQDRGEKLFF
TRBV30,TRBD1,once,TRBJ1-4,TGTGCCTGGAGTACCGGGACAGGGGGACAAAAACTGTTTTTT,CAWSTGTGGQKLFF
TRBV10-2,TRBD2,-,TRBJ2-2,TGCGCCAGCAGGGGGACTAGGGGGACCGGGGAGCTGTTTTTT,CASRGTRGTGELFF
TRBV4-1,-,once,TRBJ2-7,TGCGCCAGCAGCTCTTTCGGGGGGCTAGGCGAGCAGTACTTC,CASSSFGGLGEQYF
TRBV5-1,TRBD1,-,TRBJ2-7,TGCGCCAGCAGCCAGGCCGGGACAGCCTACGAGCAGTACTTC,CASSQAGTAYEQYF
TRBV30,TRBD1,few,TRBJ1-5,TGTGCCTGGAGTGGCGGACAGGGCGATCAGCCCCAGCATTTT,CAWSGGQGDQPQHF
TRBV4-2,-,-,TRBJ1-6,TGTGCCAGCAGCCAAGCCGAAGGGGATAATTCACCCCTCCACTTT,CASSQAEGDNSPLHF
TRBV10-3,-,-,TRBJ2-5,TGTGCCATCAGTGAACCGGGCGGACAGGAGACCCAGTACTTC,CAISEPGGQETQYF
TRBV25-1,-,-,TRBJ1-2,TGTGCCAGCAGTGATAGACAGTTCTTCTACGGCTACACCTTC,CASSDRQFFYGYTF
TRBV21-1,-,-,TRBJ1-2,TGTGCCAGTCCTAAAGGGGGGGATAAGGGGTATGGCTACACCTTC,CASPKGGDKGYGYTF
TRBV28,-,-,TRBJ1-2,TGTGCCAGCAGTCCCCCCCGCAGGGCCTATGGCTACACCTTC,CASSPPRRAYGYTF
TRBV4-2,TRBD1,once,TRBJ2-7,TGTGCCAGCAGCCCCCTCGGGGGGACAGGGATAAACTACGAGCAGTACTTC,CASSPLGGTGINYEQYF
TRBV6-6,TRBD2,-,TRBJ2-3,TGTGCCAGCAGTTACTCGGGGGGGACTTCGGATACGCAGTATTTT,CASSYSGGTSDTQYF